The 4 T cell receptor beta chains reported below all come from one sample, sequenced in a study of T-cell reconstitution after alpha-beta-depleted transplantation in children. Unique molecular identifiers were incorporated during preparation of the TCRbeta library. TCRdb re-called the PCR reads through MiXCR, storing one row per CDR3 protein. The sample has some 640,000 distinct CDR3 sequences; 16% are singletons. The starting material was PBMCs from the stem cell graft donor, obtained from the stem cell graft. All receptors derive from a human donor who donated a stem cell graft to a child with acute myeloid leukemia.

This clonotype was seen ten or more times. The rearrangement links TRBV20-1 to TRBJ1-2; D is unresolved. Trimming cost V 8 bases and J 5 bases, with 18 bases left between them. This CDR3 is built from 13 residues. Looked up from germline, CDR1 is DFQATT and CDR2 is SNEGSKA (reference sequence). The CDR3 DNA follows: TGCAGTCCTGGTGGAGGGAATGGTTATGGCTACACCTTC. Amino acid sequence: CSPGGGNGYGYTF.

This clonotype was seen at least ten times. CDR3 sequence: CASSYKPGQANGYTF. The CDR3 coding sequence is TGTGCCAGCAGTTACAAACCGGGACAGGCAAATGGCTACACCTTC. This rearrangement joins TRBV6-5 to TRBJ1-2; 8 nucleotides match TRBD1. Germline V gene data show CDR1 as MNHEY and CDR2 as SVGAGI. This CDR3 is 15 amino acids long. Trimming took 2 bases from V and 6 from J; bases not matched to a gene: 8.

This clonotype showed up just a few times. V and J are TRBV6-5 and TRBJ2-7; D possibly matches TRBD1 or TRBD2 (5 bases each). The length of the CDR3 is 14 residues. V lost 0 bases to trimming and J lost 3 bases, with 9 bases between them. Germline V gene sequence: CDR1 MNHEY, CDR2 SVGAGI. CDR3 in amino acids: CASSYSGEIYEQYF. CDR3 nucleotide sequence: TGTGCCAGCAGTTACTCGGGGGAAATCTACGAGCAGTACTTC.

The rearrangement links TRBV2 to TRBJ1-5; tentative D call: TRBD1 (6 bases). The V gene lost 6 bases and the J gene lost 1 base, with 19 bases spanning the gap. The germline V gene encodes CDR1 SNHLY and CDR2 FYNNEI. The CDR3 has 17 residues. Written as DNA, the CDR3 is TGTGCCAGCAGGTCGACAGGCGGGTTAAGGAGCAATCAGCCCCAGCATTTT. Its translation is CASRSTGGLRSNQPQHF.